This TCR beta chain was observed in a study of T cell responses to AZD1222 COVID-19 vaccine (dated by TCRdb to the early 2020s). For context, the study as a whole: Because spike-specific TCR depth and breadth did not differ between the two schedules, AZD1222 recipients who got a second dose at roughly 4 weeks were pooled with those who got a second dose at roughly 12 weeks. A total of 230 or so trial participants underwent TCR sequencing, of whom about 210 received two doses of AZD1222 and some 25 received two doses of the MenACWY control vaccine. Enrollment into the trials was organized by age into subgroups of 18-55, 56-69 and 70-plus years, and those subgroups contained roughly 160, 29 and 62 TCR-sequenced participants, respectively.

V is shortened by 2 bases, J by 4 bases, and the region joining them spans 11 bases. Counted from cysteine to phenylalanine, this CDR3 has 14 amino acids. Only the CDR3 region is kept as DNA, spanning 42 bases read in frame from base 1. From the germline V gene, CDR1 is LGHNA and CDR2 is YSLEER. A word on this clone: Its specific antigen is unknown. Qualities for individual bases were not recorded, and no much larger clone is one base off.

The CDR3 regions of human TCRbeta chains were analyzed by immunosequencing. As for how the authors treated the data: Repertoire TCRs were checked for matches against a reference library of SARS-CoV-2-specific TCRs that had been generated using the MIRA antigen-specificity platform. Breadth was defined as the fraction of unique TCRs that were SARS-CoV-2-associated. Depth was defined as the fraction of total T cells that were SARS-CoV-2-associated. Each spike-specific TCR was assigned to its reactive spike region and to a CD4 or CD8 class using the MIRA data. Log10-transformed breadth and depth values were compared by one-way ANOVA with Sidak's multiple comparisons tests. The source is immuneACCESS, and TCRdb retained only in-frame sequences with V and J called. Part of the clones is not carried over; for the studies checked, unresolved V genes explain less than half of this, and the remainder is unexplained. Clone size and V and J calls were adopted from that table, with D and trimming inferred from the DNA. This sample is represented by some 99,000 clones; around 87% of them were singletons. The ten largest clones take up 4.5% to 6.5% of the sample.

What the authors observed across the whole study: The 56-69-year group was small, and its depth increase did not reach significance, likely because of low power. Conclusions about previously exposed vaccinees were limited because only six or seven AZD1222 recipients were SARS-CoV-2 seropositive at baseline. After two AZD1222 doses, both the breadth and the depth of spike-specific TCRs were significantly higher than at day 0 and than in MenACWY recipients. Because no day 14 peak-response samples were available, repertoires were characterized only after the peak T cell response. Nearly half of unique spike-specific TCRs reportedly recognized epitopes outside regions mutated in the B.1.351 and B.1.1.7 variants. Participants were mostly white British and included more females than males, and it was suggested by the authors that clonal diversity may have been underestimated. Vaccine-associated CD4 TCRs spanned the whole spike protein, with dominant responses in regions 160-218 and 743-854.

The time point label, as the study defines it: baseline before first vaccination. Vaccinee samples were obtained from the UK trials COV001 and COV002, which included a single-blind randomized controlled phase 2/3 trial of AZD1222 (ChAdOx1 nCoV-19) in healthy adults. For TCRbeta chain sequencing, PBMC samples were collected from trial participants at day 0 and at day 28 after the second dose. The sequenced sample was peripheral blood, obtained on day 0 of AZD1222 vaccination. The TCR originated in an adult in good health. The rearranged segments are TRBV4-3 and TRBJ1-1; the D gene is perhaps TRBD1, from 6 matching bases. The nucleotide sequence is TGCGCCAGCAGCCAAACAGGGCTGACCACTGAAGCTTTCTTT. This is translated as CASSQTGLTTEAFF.